Given below is one TCR beta chain in context. Its antigen is still unknown. Arm-PCR with iRepertoire HTBI primers amplified the CDR3 regions for these TCR beta libraries. TCRdb independently ran MiXCR on the multiplex PCR reads; one entry per CDR3 protein. The table records over 450,000 distinct CDR3 sequences, roughly 21% of them present only once. These data originate in a study of regulatory T cells in long-lasting Graves disease. Overall study context: Persistence in Graves' disease required over 5 years of antithyroid drugs plus positive TSH receptor antibodies. Findings of the study overall: Accuracy might have suffered from few samples. Persistent patients shared about 2,800 public clonotypes among themselves. Newly diagnosed patients shared fewer, at about a thousand.

Trimming cost V 3 bases and J 6 bases, with 14 bases left between them. From germline, CDR1 is MDHEN and CDR2 SYDVKM. The CDR3 has 14 residues. The time point is: persistent/refractory GD, antithyroid drugs over 5 years with positive TRAb. The TCR library used RNA extracted from PBMCs. The source material was peripheral blood mononuclear cells (PBMCs), sampled when the disease was refractory, from a patient treated with antithyroid drugs. The TCR comes from a female donor with Graves disease. The chain uses TRBV28 and TRBJ1-1; D might be TRBD1 (5 bases). As DNA, the CDR3 is TGTGCCAGCAGTTTTTGGGGTTGGGGGGCTGAAGCTTTCTTT. Translating it yields CASSFWGWGAEAFF.